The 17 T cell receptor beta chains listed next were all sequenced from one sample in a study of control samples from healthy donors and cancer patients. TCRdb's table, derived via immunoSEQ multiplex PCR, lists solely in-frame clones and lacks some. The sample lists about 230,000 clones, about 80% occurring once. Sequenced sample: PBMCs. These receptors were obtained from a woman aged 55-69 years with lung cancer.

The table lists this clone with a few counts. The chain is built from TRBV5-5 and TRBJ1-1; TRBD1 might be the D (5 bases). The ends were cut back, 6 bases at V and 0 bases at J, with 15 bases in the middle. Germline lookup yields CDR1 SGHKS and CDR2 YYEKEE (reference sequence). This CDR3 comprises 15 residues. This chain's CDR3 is CASIGGGRLNTEAFF. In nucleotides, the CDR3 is TGTGCCAGCATCGGGGGTGGCAGGCTGAACACTGAAGCTTTCTTT.

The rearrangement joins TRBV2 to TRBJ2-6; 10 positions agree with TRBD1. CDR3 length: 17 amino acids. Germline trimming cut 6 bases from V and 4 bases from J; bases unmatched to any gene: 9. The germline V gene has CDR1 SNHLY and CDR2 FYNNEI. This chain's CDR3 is CASRAGTGAGGANVLTF. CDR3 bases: TGTGCCAGCAGAGCCGGGACAGGGGCGGGGGGGGCCAACGTCCTGACTTTC.

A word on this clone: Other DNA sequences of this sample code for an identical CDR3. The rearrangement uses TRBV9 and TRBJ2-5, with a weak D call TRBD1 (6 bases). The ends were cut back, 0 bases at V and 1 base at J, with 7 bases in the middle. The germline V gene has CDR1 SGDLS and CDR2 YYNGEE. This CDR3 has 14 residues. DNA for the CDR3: TGTGCCAGCAGCGTAGGGACAGTCCAAGAGACCCAGTACTTC. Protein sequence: CASSVGTVQETQYF.

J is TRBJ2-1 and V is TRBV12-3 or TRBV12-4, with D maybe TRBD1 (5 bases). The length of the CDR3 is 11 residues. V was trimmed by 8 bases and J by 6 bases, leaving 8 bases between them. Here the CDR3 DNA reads TGTGCCAGCGGGGCCCTCAATGAGCAGTTCTTC. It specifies CASGALNEQFF.

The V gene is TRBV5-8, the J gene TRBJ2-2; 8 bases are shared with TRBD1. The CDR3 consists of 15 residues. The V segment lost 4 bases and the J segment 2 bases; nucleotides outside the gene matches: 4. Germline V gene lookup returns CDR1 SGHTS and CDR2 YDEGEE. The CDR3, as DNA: TGTGCCAGCAGCACCGGACAGGGAAACACCGGGGAGCTGTTTTTT. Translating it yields CASSTGQGNTGELFF.

For the CDR3, the DNA is TGCAGCGTGGGACAGGGCCACTCTGGAAACACCATATATTTT. It codes for CSVGQGHSGNTIYF. The chain combines TRBV29-1 with TRBJ1-3, with TRBD1 identical over 9 bases. The CDR3 loop spans 14 amino acids. From germline, CDR1 is SQVTM and CDR2 ANQGSEA. V was clipped by 6 bases and J by 0 bases; unmatched bases: 3.

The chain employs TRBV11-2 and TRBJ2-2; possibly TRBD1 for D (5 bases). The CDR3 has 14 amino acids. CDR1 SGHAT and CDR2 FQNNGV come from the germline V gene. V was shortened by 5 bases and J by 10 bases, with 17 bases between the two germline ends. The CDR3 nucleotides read TGTGCCAGCAGCGCGCAGGACGCCAGGGTGGAGCTGTTTTTT. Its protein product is CASSAQDARVELFF. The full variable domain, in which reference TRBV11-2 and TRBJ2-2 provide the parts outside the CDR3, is EAGVAQSPRYKIIEKRQSVAFWCNPISGHATLYWYQQILGQGPKLLIQFQNNGVVDDSQLPKDRFSAERLKGVDSTLKIQPAKLEDSAVYLCASSAQDARVELFFGEGSRLTVL.

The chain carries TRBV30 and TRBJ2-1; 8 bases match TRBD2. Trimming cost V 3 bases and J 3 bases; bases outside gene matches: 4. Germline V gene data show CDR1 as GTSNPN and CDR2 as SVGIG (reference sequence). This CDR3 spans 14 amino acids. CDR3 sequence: CAWRRLAGYNEQFF. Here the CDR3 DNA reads TGTGCCTGGAGACGGCTAGCGGGCTACAATGAGCAGTTCTTC.

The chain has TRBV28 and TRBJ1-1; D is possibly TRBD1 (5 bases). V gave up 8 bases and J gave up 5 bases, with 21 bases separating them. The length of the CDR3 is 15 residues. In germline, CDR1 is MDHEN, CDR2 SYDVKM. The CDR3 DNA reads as TGTGCCAGCCCGGGGCCAGCCAGGGTGGAGACTGAAGCTTTCTTT. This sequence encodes CASPGPARVETEAFF.

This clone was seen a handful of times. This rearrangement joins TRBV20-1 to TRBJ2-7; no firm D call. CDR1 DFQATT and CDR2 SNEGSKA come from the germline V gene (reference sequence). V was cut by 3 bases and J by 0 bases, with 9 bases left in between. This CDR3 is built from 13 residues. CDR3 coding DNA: TGCAGTGCTAGTTCAACGTTCTCCTACGAGCAGTACTTC. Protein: CSASSTFSYEQYF.

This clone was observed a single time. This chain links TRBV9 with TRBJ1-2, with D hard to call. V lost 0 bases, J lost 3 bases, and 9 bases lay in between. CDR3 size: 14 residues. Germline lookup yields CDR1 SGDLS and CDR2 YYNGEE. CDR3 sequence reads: CASSVASEHYGYTF. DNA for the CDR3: TGTGCCAGCAGCGTAGCGTCAGAACACTATGGCTACACCTTC.

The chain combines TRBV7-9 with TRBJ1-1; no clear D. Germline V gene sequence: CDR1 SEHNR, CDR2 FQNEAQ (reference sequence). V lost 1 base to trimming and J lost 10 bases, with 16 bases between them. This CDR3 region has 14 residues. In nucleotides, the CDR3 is TGTGCCAGCAGCTTAGGTGGAGAAGGCAGGCGAGCTTTCTTT. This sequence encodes CASSLGGEGRRAFF.

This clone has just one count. The CDR3 DNA reads as TGTGCCACCCGGCGGAGGGGTGGGTACACTGAAGCTTTCTTT. It is translated as CATRRRGGYTEAFF. The rearrangement uses TRBV19 and TRBJ1-1, with a possible D match to TRBD1 (5 bases). Germline CDR1 LNHDA, CDR2 SQIVND (reference sequence). There are 14 residues in the CDR3. The V gene lost 10 bases and the J gene lost 3 bases, with 18 bases spanning the gap. The complete variable domain, with remaining parts taken from reference TRBV19 and TRBJ1-1, reads DGGITQSPKYLFRKEGQNVTLSCEQNLNHDAMYWYRQDPGQGLRLIYYSQIVNDFQKGDIAEGYSVSREKKESFPLTVTSAQKNPTAFYLCATRRRGGYTEAFFGQGTRLTVV.

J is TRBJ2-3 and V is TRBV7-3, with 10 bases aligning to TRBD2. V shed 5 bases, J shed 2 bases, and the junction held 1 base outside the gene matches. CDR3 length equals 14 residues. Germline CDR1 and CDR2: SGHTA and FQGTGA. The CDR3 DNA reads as TGTGCCAGCAGCACTAGCGGGATCACAGATACGCAGTATTTT. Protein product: CASSTSGITDTQYF.

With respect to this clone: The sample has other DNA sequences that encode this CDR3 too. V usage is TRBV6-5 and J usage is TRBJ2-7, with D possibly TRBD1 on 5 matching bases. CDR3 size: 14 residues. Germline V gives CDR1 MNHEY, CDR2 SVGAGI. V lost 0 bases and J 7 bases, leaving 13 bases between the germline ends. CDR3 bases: TGTGCCAGCAGTTACTCTAGGGGTTCCCGGGAGCAGTACTTC. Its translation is CASSYSRGSREQYF.

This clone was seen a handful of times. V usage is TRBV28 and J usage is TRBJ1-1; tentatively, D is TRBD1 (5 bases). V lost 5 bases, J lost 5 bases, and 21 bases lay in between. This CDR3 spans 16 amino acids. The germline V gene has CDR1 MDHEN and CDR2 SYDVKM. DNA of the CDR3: TGTGCCAGCAGTCCGTCCCAGGGCAGACATCAGACTGAAGCTTTCTTT. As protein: CASSPSQGRHQTEAFF.

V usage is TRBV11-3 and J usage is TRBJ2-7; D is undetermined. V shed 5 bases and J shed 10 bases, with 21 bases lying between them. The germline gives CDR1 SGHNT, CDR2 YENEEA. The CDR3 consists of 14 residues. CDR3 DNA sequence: TGTGCCAGCAGCCTCCAGAGGACCGGCTTCCCCCAGTACTTC. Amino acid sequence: CASSLQRTGFPQYF. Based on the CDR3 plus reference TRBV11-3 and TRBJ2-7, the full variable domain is EAGVVQSPRYKIIEKKQPVAFWCNPISGHNTLYWYLQNLGQGPELLIRYENEEAVDDSQLPKDRFSAERLKGVDSTLKIQPAELGDSAVYLCASSLQRTGFPQYFGPGTRLTVT.